A selection of T cell receptor beta chains follows, all from one sample in a study of cytomegalovirus exposure and HLA in healthy donors. Repertoires were generated with immunoSEQ multiplex PCR, while TCRdb's copy carries only in-frame clones and drops some. The sample shows a few hundred thousand clones, roughly 90% of them seen only once. Input material: PBMCs. The receptors were gathered from a man between 25 and 39 years old in good health and CMV-seronegative. Each CDR3 is given with its conserved first and last residue. A D gene is named only where the DNA matches it firmly. Not all rows give a size; the values are once, few, many and, for expanded clones, a class.

abundance | d_gene | j_gene | v_gene | CDR3nt | CDR3aa
. | TRBD2 | TRBJ2-2 | TRBV19 | TGTGCCAGTCGGAAGACTAGCGGGGGGGCGAACACCGGGGAGCTGTTTTTT | CASRKTSGGANTGELFF
. | TRBD2 | TRBJ2-2 | TRBV7-9 | TGTGCCAGCAGCTTCGGACTAGCGGGGATCATCGGGGAGCTGTTTTTT | CASSFGLAGIIGELFF
. | TRBD1 | TRBJ2-6 | TRBV6-1 | TGTGCCAGCAGTGAAGCTACAGGGGCATCCGGGGCCAACGTCCTGACTTTC | CASSEATGASGANVLTF
. | . | TRBJ2-1 | TRBV6-5 | TGTGCCAGCAGTTACCGCAGCGGCCTCTCCTACAATGAGCAGTTCTTC | CASSYRSGLSYNEQFF
. | TRBD1 | TRBJ1-1 | TRBV27 | TGTGCCAGCAGTTCCCGGGACAGGGTTCCTGAAGCTTTCTTT | CASSSRDRVPEAFF
. | . | TRBJ2-5 | TRBV9 | TGTGCCAGCAGCACCCTGACAGGTAACCAAGAGACCCAGTACTTC | CASSTLTGNQETQYF
. | TRBD2 | TRBJ2-3 | TRBV10-1 | TGCGCCAGCAGCCGGGAGGGAATTGAGACAGATACGCAGTATTTT | CASSREGIETDTQYF
. | TRBD1 | TRBJ1-2 | TRBV5-4 | TGTGCCAGCAGCTCCATGACAGGGAGTCACTATGGCTACACCTTC | CASSSMTGSHYGYTF
. | TRBD2 | TRBJ2-1 | TRBV2 | TGTGCCAGCATGGAAGATAGCGGGGGGGTAAGTGAGCAGTTCTTC | CASMEDSGGVSEQFF
once | . | TRBJ1-2 | TRBV5-4 | TGTGCCAGCAGCCGAAGTAGAGGGGGGGACTATGGCTACACCTTC | CASSRSRGGDYGYTF
. | TRBD1 | TRBJ2-5 | TRBV7-2 | TGTGCCAGCAGCGACTGGACAGGGGGCGTGAAGACCCAGTACTTC | CASSDWTGGVKTQYF
. | . | TRBJ2-1 | TRBV5-1 | TGCGCCAGCAGCTTGGGACTAGTTGGGGATGAGCAGTTCTTC | CASSLGLVGDEQFF